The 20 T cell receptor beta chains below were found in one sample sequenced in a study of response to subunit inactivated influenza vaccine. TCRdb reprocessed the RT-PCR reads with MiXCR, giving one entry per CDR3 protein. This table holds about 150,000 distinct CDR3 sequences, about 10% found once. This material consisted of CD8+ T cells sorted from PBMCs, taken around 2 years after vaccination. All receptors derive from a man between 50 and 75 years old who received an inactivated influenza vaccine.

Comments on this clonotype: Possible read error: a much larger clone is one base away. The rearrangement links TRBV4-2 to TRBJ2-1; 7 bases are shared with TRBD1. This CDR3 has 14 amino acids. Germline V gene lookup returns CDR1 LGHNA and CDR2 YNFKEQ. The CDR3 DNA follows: TGTGCCAGCAGCCAAGAACAGGGGATCGATGAGCTGTTCTTC. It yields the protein CASSQEQGIDELFF.

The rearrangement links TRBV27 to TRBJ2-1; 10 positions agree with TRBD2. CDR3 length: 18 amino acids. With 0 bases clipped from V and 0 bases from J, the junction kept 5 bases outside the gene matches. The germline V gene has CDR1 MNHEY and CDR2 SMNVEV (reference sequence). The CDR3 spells CASSLSPPSGSSYNEQFF. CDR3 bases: TGTGCCAGCAGTTTATCGCCCCCTAGCGGGAGCTCCTACAATGAGCAGTTCTTC.

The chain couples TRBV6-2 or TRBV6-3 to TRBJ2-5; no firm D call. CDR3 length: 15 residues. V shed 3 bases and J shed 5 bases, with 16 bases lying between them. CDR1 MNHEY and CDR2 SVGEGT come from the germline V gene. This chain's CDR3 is CASSYLARSRETQYF. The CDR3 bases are TGTGCCAGCAGTTATTTGGCGAGGTCGAGGGAGACCCAGTACTTC.

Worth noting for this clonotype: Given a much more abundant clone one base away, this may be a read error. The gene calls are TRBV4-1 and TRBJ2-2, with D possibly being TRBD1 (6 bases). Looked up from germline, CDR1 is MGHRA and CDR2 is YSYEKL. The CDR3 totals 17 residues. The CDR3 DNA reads TGCGCCAGCGGCCAAGACACGACAGGCGCGAACACCGGGGAGCTGTTTTTT. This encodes CASGQDTTGANTGELFF.

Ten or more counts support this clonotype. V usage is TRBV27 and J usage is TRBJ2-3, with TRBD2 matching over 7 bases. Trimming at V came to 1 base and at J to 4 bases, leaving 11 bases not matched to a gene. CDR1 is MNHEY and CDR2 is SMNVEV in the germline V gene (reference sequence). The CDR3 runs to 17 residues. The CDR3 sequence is CASSLWSAGDRPDTQYF. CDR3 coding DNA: TGTGCCAGCAGTTTATGGTCGGCGGGGGATCGGCCAGATACGCAGTATTTT.

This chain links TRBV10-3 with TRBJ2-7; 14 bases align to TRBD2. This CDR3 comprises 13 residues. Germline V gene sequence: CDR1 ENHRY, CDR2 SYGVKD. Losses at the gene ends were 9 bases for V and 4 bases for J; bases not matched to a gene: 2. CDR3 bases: TGTGCCATAGGACTAGCGGGAGGATACGAGCAGTACTTC. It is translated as CAIGLAGGYEQYF.

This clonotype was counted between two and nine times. The CDR3, as DNA: TGTGCCAGCAGCTATGACAGTCGCACAGATACGCAGTATTTT. It encodes CASSYDSRTDTQYF. The chain combines TRBV6-2 or TRBV6-3 with TRBJ2-3; perhaps TRBD1 as D (5 bases). Deletions cut 6 bases from V and 1 base from J, with 11 bases between. The CDR3 sequence is 14 residues long. Germline loops: CDR1 MNHEY, CDR2 SVGEGT.

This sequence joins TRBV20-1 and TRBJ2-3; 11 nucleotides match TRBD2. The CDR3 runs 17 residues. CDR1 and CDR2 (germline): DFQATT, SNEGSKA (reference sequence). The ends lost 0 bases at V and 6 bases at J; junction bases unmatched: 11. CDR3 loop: CSARDYSGGAPVDTQYF. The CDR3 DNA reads TGCAGTGCTAGAGATTATAGCGGGGGGGCCCCGGTGGATACGCAGTATTTT.

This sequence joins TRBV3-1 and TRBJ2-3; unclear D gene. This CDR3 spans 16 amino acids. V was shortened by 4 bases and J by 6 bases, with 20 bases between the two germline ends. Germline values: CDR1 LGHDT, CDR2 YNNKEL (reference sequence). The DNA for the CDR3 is TGTGCCAGCAGCCCAGAGCTTGTCGATGGACGTGATACGCAGTATTTT. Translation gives CASSPELVDGRDTQYF.

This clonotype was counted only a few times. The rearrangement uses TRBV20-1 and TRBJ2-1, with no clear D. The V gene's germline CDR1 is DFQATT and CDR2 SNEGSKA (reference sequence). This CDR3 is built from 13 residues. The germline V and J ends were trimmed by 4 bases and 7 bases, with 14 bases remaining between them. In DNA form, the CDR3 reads TGCAGTGCTATTCTGAGCCCCCGGAATGAGCAGTTCTTC. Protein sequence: CSAILSPRNEQFF.

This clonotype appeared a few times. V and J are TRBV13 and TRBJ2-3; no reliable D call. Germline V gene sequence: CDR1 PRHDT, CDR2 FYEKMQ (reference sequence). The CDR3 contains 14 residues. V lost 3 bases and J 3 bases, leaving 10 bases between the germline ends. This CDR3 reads CASSLRRRTDTQYF. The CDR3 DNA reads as TGTGCCAGCAGCTTGAGAAGACGAACAGATACGCAGTATTTT.

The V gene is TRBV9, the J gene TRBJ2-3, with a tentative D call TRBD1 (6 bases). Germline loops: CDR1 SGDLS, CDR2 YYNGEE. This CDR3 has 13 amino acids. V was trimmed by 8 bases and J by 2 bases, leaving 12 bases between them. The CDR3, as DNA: TGTGCCAGTCAACAGGGAAACACAGATACGCAGTATTTT. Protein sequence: CASQQGNTDTQYF. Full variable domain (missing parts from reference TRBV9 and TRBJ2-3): DSGVTQTPKHLITATGQRVTLRCSPRSGDLSVYWYQQSLDQGLQFLIQYYNGEERAKGNILERFSAQQFPDLHSELNLSSLELGDSALYFCASQQGNTDTQYFGPGTRLTVL.

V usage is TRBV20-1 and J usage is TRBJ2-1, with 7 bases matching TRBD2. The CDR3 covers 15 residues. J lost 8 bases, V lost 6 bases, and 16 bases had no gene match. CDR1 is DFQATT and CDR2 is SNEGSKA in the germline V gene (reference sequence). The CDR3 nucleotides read TGCAGTGCCCGAGGGGTACGCGGGAGACAATATGAGCAGTTCTTC. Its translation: CSARGVRGRQYEQFF.

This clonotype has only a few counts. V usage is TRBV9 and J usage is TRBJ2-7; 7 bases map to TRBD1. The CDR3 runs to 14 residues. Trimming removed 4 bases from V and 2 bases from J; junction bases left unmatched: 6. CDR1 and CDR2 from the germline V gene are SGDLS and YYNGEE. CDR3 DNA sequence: TGTGCCAGCAGCCCGACAGGGTCCGCCTACGAGCAGTACTTC. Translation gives CASSPTGSAYEQYF.

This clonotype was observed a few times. The CDR3 here is CSANGGTGGSYEQYF. CDR3 bases: TGCAGCGCGAACGGAGGGACAGGGGGCTCCTACGAGCAGTACTTC. The V call is TRBV29-1, the J call TRBJ2-7, with TRBD1 matching over 11 bases. This CDR3 spans 15 amino acids. CDR1 and CDR2 (germline): SQVTM, ANQGSEA. J lost 0 bases, V lost 7 bases, and 8 bases had no gene match.

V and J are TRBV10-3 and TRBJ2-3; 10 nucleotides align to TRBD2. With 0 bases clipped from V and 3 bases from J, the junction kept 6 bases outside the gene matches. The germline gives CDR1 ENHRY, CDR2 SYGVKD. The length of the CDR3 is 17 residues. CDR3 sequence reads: CAISESGGTSATDTQYF. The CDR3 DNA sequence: TGTGCCATCAGTGAGTCGGGCGGGACTAGCGCGACAGATACGCAGTATTTT.

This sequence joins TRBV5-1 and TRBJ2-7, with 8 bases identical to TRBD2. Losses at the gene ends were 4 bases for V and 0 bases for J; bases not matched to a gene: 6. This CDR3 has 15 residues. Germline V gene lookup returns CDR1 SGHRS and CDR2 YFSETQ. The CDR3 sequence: CASSEVAGSSYEQYF. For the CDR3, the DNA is TGCGCCAGCAGCGAAGTAGCGGGGAGCTCCTACGAGCAGTACTTC.

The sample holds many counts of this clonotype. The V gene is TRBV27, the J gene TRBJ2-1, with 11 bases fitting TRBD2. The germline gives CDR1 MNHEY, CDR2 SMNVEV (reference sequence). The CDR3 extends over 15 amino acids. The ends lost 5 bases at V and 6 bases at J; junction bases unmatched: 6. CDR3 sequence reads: CASSLLAGVGNEQFF. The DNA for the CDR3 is TGTGCCAGCAGTCTACTAGCGGGAGTGGGCAATGAGCAGTTCTTC.

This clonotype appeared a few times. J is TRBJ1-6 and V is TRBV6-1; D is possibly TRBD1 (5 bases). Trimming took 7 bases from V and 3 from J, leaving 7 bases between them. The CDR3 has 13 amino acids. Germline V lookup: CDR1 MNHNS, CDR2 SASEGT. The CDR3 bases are TGTGCCAGCACCCAGGGCTATAATTCACCCCTCCACTTT. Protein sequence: CASTQGYNSPLHF.

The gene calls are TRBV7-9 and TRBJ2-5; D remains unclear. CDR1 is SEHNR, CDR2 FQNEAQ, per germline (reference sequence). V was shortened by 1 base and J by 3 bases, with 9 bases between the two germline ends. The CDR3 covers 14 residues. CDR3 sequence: CASSLGDSKETQYF. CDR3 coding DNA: TGTGCCAGCAGCTTAGGTGATAGTAAAGAGACCCAGTACTTC.